One and the same sample provided the 12 T cell receptor beta chains below, sequenced in a study of T cells in women clearing cervical HPV infection. Assay used: immunoSEQ multiplex PCR; TCRdb lists only in-frame clones, some missing. The data show roughly 22,000 clones, and the top ten clones hold less than 15%. Sequenced: blood buffy coat. These receptors all stem from a woman between 18 and 70 years old with a cervical HPV16 infection that either progressed to CIN3+ or cleared (not recorded which).

Comments on this clone: Read coverage stops 3 residues before the CDR3 terminus; the germline J gene supplies the remainder. The rearrangement links TRBV29-1 to TRBJ1-1; tentative D call: TRBD1 (5 bases). V was pared by 8 bases and J by 4 bases, with 14 bases between. There are 12 residues in the CDR3. The germline V gene has CDR1 SQVTM and CDR2 ANQGSEA. The CDR3 region is CSPLGHSTEAFF. The covered CDR3 bases are TGCAGCCCCCTAGGACACAGCACTGAA.

Remarks on this clone: The CDR3 goes on 3 residues after the read ends, and that part is filled in from the germline J gene. The genes are TRBV10-3 and TRBJ2-3; D is unclear. This CDR3 is built from 14 residues. Germline CDR1 and CDR2: ENHRY and SYGVKD. CDR3 DNA (partial): TGTGCCATCAGTGAGTCGACGGGTGAGGAGACG. Amino acids: CAISESTGEET. In full, the CDR3 is CAISESTGEETQYF.

As concerns this clone: One end of the junction is discordant with germline, which a read error may explain. Read sequence stops 3 residues before the CDR3 end, and the germline J gene provides the missing end. V usage is TRBV7-1 and J usage is TRBJ2-5, with TRBD2 identical over 13 bases. TRBV7-1 qualifies as an ORF whose function is uncertain. There are 21 residues in the CDR3. CDR3 DNA (partial): TGTGCCAGCAGTTCAGCGTGGGTCTTAACTAGCGGGGGGGATAGGCAAGAGACC. It translates to CASSSAWVLTSGGDRQET. The whole CDR3 reads CASSSAWVLTSGGDRQETQYF.

Of note for this clone: The CDR3 goes on 3 residues after the read ends, and that part is filled in from the germline J gene. J is TRBJ1-2 and V is TRBV7-2, with D perhaps TRBD1 (6 bases). Per the germline V gene, CDR1 is SGHTA and CDR2 is FQGNSA. CDR3 length: 13 residues. The CDR3 DNA, read in part, is TGTGCCAGCAGCCGTACAGGGAGCTACGAC. Residues: CASSRTGSYD. The entire CDR3 is CASSRTGSYDYTF.

Comment on this clone: Coverage ceases 3 residues before the CDR3 finishes, and the germline J gene fills in the end. The chain has TRBV18 and TRBJ1-1; a possible D gene is TRBD1 (5 bases). Per germline, CDR1 KGHSH and CDR2 LQKENI. There are 15 residues in the CDR3. V was shortened by 8 bases and J by 1 base, with 17 bases between the two germline ends. CDR3 loop: CASQPGSTRNTEAFF. CDR3 bases read: TGTGCCAGCCAACCAGGGAGTACGCGGAACACTGAA.

The CDR3 loop reads CASSSNHRRRAEQFF. Partial CDR3 DNA: TGTGCCAGCAGCTCAAACCACAGGAGAAGGGCTGAG. This rearrangement joins TRBV7-9 to TRBJ2-1; D is perhaps TRBD1 (5 bases). The CDR3 end lies 3 residues beyond the end of the read and is filled in from the germline J gene. The CDR3 is 15 amino acids. CDR1 and CDR2 from the germline V gene are SEHNR and FQNEAQ (reference sequence). V dropped 4 bases and J dropped 9 bases, with 19 bases sitting between them. Full variable domain (rest looked up from reference TRBV7-9 and TRBJ2-1): DTGVSQNPRHKITKRGQNVTFRCDPISEHNRLYWYRQTLGQGPEFLTYFQNEAQLEKSRLLSDRFSAERPKGSFSTLEIQRTEQGDSAMYLCASSSNHRRRAEQFFGPGTRLTVL.

With regard to this clone: Read data end 3 residues before the CDR3 end; the end is taken from the germline J gene. The chain links TRBV19 to TRBJ1-2, with a possible D match to TRBD1 (5 bases). This CDR3 has 13 amino acids. Germline V gene data show CDR1 as LNHDA and CDR2 as SQIVND (reference sequence). V was cut by 2 bases and J by 6 bases, with 10 bases left in between. The part of the CDR3 DNA that was read is TGTGCCAGTAGTATACGGGGGGTAGATGGC. Protein: CASSIRGVDG. In full, the CDR3 reads CASSIRGVDGYTF.

Remarks on this clone: The sequence runs out 3 residues before the end of the CDR3; the remainder is reconstructed from the germline J gene. The V and J genes are TRBV7-2 and TRBJ1-6, with a possible D match to TRBD1 (5 bases). V lost 1 base and J 9 bases, leaving 13 bases between the germline ends. The CDR3 consists of 15 residues. Looked up from germline, CDR1 is SGHTA and CDR2 is FQGNSA. CDR3 region: CASSLVIRQSSPLHF. Partial CDR3 DNA: TGTGCCAGCAGCTTAGTGATCCGACAGAGTTCACCC. Looking up the rest from reference TRBV7-2 and TRBJ1-6 gives the full variable domain: GAGVSQSPSNKVTEKGKDVELRCDPISGHTALYWYRQSLGQGLEFLIYFQGNSAPDKSGLPSDRFSAERTGGSVSTLTIQRTQQEDSAVYLCASSLVIRQSSPLHFGNGTRLTVT.

Regarding this clone: Read sequence stops 3 residues before the CDR3 end, and the germline J gene provides the missing end. The chain employs TRBV2 and TRBJ1-2, with 7 bases that match TRBD1. The V segment lost 6 bases and the J segment 4 bases; nucleotides outside the gene matches: 8. Germline lookup yields CDR1 SNHLY and CDR2 FYNNEI. The CDR3 has 14 amino acids. CDR3 residues: CASRREQGSYGYTF. Incomplete CDR3 DNA: TGTGCCAGCAGGAGAGAACAGGGGAGCTATGGC.

Points on this clone: The sequenced fragment ends 3 residues before the CDR3 boundary, so the rest is inferred from the germline J gene. V is TRBV28 and J is TRBJ2-1; 9 nucleotides align to TRBD1. The trim removed 3 bases at V and 4 bases at J, leaving 7 bases unmatched. Germline CDR1 and CDR2: MDHEN and SYDVKM. CDR3 size: 16 residues. The CDR3 bases that were read are TGTGCCAGCAGTTTCGCAGGACAGGGGTCTTACAATGAG. It codes for CASSFAGQGSYNE. The entire CDR3 is CASSFAGQGSYNEQFF.

Concerning this clone itself: The read ends 3 residues before the CDR3 terminus; that terminus is restored from the germline J gene. The chain joins TRBV19 to TRBJ1-2; tentative D call: TRBD1 (5 bases). There are 14 residues in the CDR3. Germline lookup yields CDR1 LNHDA and CDR2 SQIVND (reference sequence). The CDR3 is CASSAGLPPFDYTF. The covered CDR3 bases are TGTGCCAGTAGTGCGGGACTTCCCCCTTTTGAC.

On this clone: The observed sequence ends 3 residues before the CDR3 terminus, with the missing tail filled in from the germline J gene. The V call is TRBV19, the J call TRBJ2-1; 9 bases line up with TRBD2. Germline V lookup: CDR1 LNHDA, CDR2 SQIVND (reference sequence). With 4 bases clipped from V and 7 bases from J, the junction kept 2 bases outside the gene matches. CDR3 length: 13 residues. Incomplete CDR3 DNA: TGTGCCAGTAGTACTAGCGGGAATAATGAG. Translating gives CASSTSGNNE. The whole CDR3 is CASSTSGNNEQFF.